Presented here are 13 T cell receptor beta chains from one specimen sequenced in a study of cytomegalovirus exposure and HLA in healthy donors. A multiplex PCR was run with 60 Vbeta primers and 13 Jbeta primers. Clones were sequenced by immunoSEQ multiplex PCR, and TCRdb holds only the in-frame ones, with some missing. The sample includes 150,000 to 200,000 clones, around 79% seen only once; the top ten take under 8%. Sequenced sample: PBMCs. The origin of the receptors is a middle-aged man in good health and CMV-seropositive.

The rearrangement joins TRBV28 to TRBJ1-5; D unclear. Per the germline V gene, CDR1 is MDHEN and CDR2 is SYDVKM. The length of the CDR3 is 16 residues. With 4 bases removed from V and 0 bases from J, the gap between germline ends came to 13 bases. The CDR3 region is CASSSQVTYSNQPQHF. DNA of the CDR3: TGTGCCAGCAGTTCCCAGGTGACATATAGCAATCAGCCCCAGCATTTT. Variable domain in full (rest from reference TRBV28 and TRBJ1-5): DVKVTQSSRYLVKRTGEKVFLECVQDMDHENMFWYRQDPGLGLRLIYFSYDVKMKEKGDIPEGYSVSREKKERFSLILESASTNQTSMYLCASSSQVTYSNQPQHFGDGTRLSIL.

The chain is built from TRBV19 and TRBJ1-5; D is undetermined. Germline values: CDR1 LNHDA, CDR2 SQIVND (reference sequence). The CDR3 has 14 amino acids. Trimming stripped 5 bases from V and 0 bases from J, with 8 bases between. DNA for the CDR3: TGTGCCAGTAGTCCCGTTAATAGCAATCAGCCCCAGCATTTT. Amino acids: CASSPVNSNQPQHF.

The chain has TRBV10-2 and TRBJ2-7, with 8 nucleotides matching TRBD2. Germline V gene data show CDR1 as WSHSY and CDR2 as SAAADI. This CDR3 comprises 13 residues. The trim removed 5 bases at V and 3 bases at J, leaving 3 bases unmatched. For the CDR3, the DNA is TGCGCCAGCAGTTCGGGACTAGGCTACGAGCAGTACTTC. Amino acid sequence: CASSSGLGYEQYF.

The chain links TRBV27 to TRBJ1-2, with TRBD1 as a possible D gene (5 bases). Germline loops: CDR1 MNHEY, CDR2 SMNVEV (reference sequence). Trimming stripped 5 bases from V and 7 bases from J, with 20 bases between. This CDR3 has 15 amino acids. The CDR3 here is CASSPLGGVPTGYTF. The CDR3 bases are TGTGCCAGCAGTCCGCTCGGGGGGGTGCCAACTGGCTACACCTTC.

With respect to this clone: Germline and junction disagree at one end, which may indicate a read error. The rearrangement links TRBV5-1 to TRBJ2-6, with 9 positions matching TRBD2. Germline V CDR1 and CDR2: SGHRS, YFSETQ. This CDR3 contains 14 residues. The CDR3 is CASTPGGGANGLTF. CDR3 coding DNA: TGCGCCAGCACCCCGGGCGGGGGGGCCAACGGCCTGACTTTC. The complete variable domain, with remaining parts taken from reference TRBV5-1 and TRBJ2-6, reads KAGVTQTPRYLIKTRGQQVTLSCSPISGHRSVSWYQQTPGQGLQFLFEYFSETQRNKGNFPGRFSGRQFSNSRSEMNVSTLELGDSALYLCASTPGGGANGLTFGAGSRLTVL.

The J gene is TRBJ2-7, the V gene TRBV11-3, with 15 bases fitting TRBD2. Germline V gives CDR1 SGHNT, CDR2 YENEEA. This CDR3 comprises 17 residues. The ends lost 4 bases at V and 3 bases at J; junction bases unmatched: 7. In DNA, the CDR3 is TGTGCCAGCAGCTGGGGGGGGACTAGCGGGAGGAACTACGAGCAGTACTTC. Protein product: CASSWGGTSGRNYEQYF.

This clone has only one observation. V and J are TRBV18 and TRBJ2-5; 7 positions match TRBD1. The DNA end is more similar to TRBJ2-7, so the J call may be wrong. The germline gives CDR1 KGHSH, CDR2 LQKENI. CDR3 length: 14 residues. CDR3 region: CASSPGTDRYEQYF. CDR3 nucleotide sequence: TGTGCCAGCTCACCGGGGACAGATCGCTACGAGCAGTACTTC.

Only a few counts were recorded for this clone. At one end the junction does not follow the germline gene, possibly because of a read error. V and J are TRBV2 and TRBJ2-7; 7 bases agree with TRBD1. Germline V gene sequence: CDR1 SNHLY, CDR2 FYNNEI. This CDR3 is 11 amino acids long. CDR3 sequence reads: CASRTGQRVTF. In nucleotides, the CDR3 is TGTGCCAGCAGAACGGGACAGAGAGTCACCTTC.

This clone was observed a few times. The chain uses TRBV7-8 and TRBJ2-2, with D possibly TRBD1 on 6 matching bases. This CDR3 spans 17 amino acids. Trimming stripped 2 bases from V and 4 bases from J, with 17 bases between. The germline V gene has CDR1 SGHVS and CDR2 FQNEAQ. The CDR3 DNA is TGTGCCAGCAGCTTAATTCCAGGGGTCGTGGGCACCGGGGAGCTGTTTTTT. Translated: CASSLIPGVVGTGELFF. The variable domain in full, completed from reference TRBV7-8 and TRBJ2-2, reads GAGVSQSPRYKVAKRGQDVALRCDPISGHVSLFWYQQALGQGPEFLTYFQNEAQLDKSGLPSDRFFAERPEGSVSTLKIQRTQQEDSAVYLCASSLIPGVVGTGELFFGEGSRLTVL.

The chain uses TRBV2 and TRBJ2-1; 11 nucleotides agree with TRBD2. Germline V gene sequence: CDR1 SNHLY, CDR2 FYNNEI. The CDR3 loop spans 13 amino acids. V lost 5 bases, J lost 10 bases, and 4 bases stayed unmatched. CDR3 in DNA: TGTGCCAGCAGTCCCCTAGCGGGAGGCGAGCAGTTCTTC. Its protein product is CASSPLAGGEQFF.

The chain joins TRBV6-5 to TRBJ2-1; 10 bases match TRBD2. After removal of 2 bases from V and 9 bases from J, the junction contained 10 bases not matched to a gene. The CDR3 sequence is 16 residues long. Germline assignment: CDR1 MNHEY and CDR2 SVGAGI. CDR3 in DNA: TGTGCCAGCAGTTACCCGACAGCGGGAGGGCCGGGTGAGCAGTTCTTC. Amino acid sequence: CASSYPTAGGPGEQFF.

This rearrangement joins TRBV5-4 to TRBJ2-3; TRBD2 matches 9 bases. Looked up from germline, CDR1 is SGHNT and CDR2 is YYREEE (reference sequence). The CDR3 has 16 residues. V lost 3 bases, J lost 6 bases, and 11 bases stayed unmatched. The CDR3 here is CASSSGGLAISDTQYF. CDR3 DNA sequence: TGTGCCAGCAGCTCGGGGGGACTAGCTATCTCGGATACGCAGTATTTT. The full variable domain, completed using reference TRBV5-4 and TRBJ2-3, is ETGVTQSPTHLIKTRGQQVTLRCSSQSGHNTVSWYQQALGQGPQFIFQYYREEENGRGNFPPRFSGLQFPNYSSELNVNALELDDSALYLCASSSGGLAISDTQYFGPGTRLTVL.

The chain combines TRBV6-5 with TRBJ1-1, with TRBD1 identical over 8 bases. The V gene end was trimmed by 5 bases and the J gene end by 3 bases; junction bases not matched to a gene: 5. Germline CDR1 is MNHEY and CDR2 is SVGAGI. This CDR3 contains 14 residues. The CDR3 loop reads CASSRTGMDTEAFF. The CDR3, as DNA: TGTGCCAGCAGTCGGACAGGGATGGACACTGAAGCTTTCTTT.